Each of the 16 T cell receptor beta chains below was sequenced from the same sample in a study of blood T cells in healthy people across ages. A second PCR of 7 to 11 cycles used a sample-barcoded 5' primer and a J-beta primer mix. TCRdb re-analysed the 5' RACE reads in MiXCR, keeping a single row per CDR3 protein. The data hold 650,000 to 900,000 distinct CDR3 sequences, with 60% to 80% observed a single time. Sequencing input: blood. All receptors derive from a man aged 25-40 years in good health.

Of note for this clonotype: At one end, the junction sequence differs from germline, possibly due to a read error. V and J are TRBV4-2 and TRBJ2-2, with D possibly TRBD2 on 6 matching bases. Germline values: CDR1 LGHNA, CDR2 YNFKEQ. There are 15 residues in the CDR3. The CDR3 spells CASSQDRENTGGLFF. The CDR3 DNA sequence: TGTGCCAGCAGCCAAGACAGGGAGAACACCGGGGGGCTGTTTTTT.

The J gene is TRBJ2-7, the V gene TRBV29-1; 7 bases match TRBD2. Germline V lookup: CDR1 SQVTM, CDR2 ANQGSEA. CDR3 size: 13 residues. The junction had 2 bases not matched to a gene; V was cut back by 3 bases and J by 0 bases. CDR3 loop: CSVERGTSYEQYF. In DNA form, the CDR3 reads TGCAGCGTTGAGCGGGGGACCTCCTACGAGCAGTACTTC.

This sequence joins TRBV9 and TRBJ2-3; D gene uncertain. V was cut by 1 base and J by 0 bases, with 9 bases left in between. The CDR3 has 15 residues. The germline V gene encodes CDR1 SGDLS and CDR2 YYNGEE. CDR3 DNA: TGTGCCAGCAGCGTACAGACAACTAGCACAGATACGCAGTATTTT. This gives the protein CASSVQTTSTDTQYF.

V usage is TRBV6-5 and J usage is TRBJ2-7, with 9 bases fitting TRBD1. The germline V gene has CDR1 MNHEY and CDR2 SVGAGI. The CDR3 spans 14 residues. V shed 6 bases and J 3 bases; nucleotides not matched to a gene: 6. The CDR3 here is CASRQGANLYEQYF. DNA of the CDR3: TGTGCCAGCAGACAGGGGGCGAACCTCTACGAGCAGTACTTC.

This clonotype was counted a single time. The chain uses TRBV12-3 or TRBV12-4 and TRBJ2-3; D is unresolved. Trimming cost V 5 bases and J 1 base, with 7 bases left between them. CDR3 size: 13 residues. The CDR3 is CASSIIRTDTQYF. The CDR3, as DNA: TGTGCCAGCAGTATAATCCGCACAGATACGCAGTATTTT.

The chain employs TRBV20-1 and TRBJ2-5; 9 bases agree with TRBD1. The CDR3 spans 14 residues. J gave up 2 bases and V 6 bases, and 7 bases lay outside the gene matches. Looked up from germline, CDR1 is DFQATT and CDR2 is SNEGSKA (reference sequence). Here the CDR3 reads CSAPPGTGQETQYF. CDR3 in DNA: TGCAGTGCGCCCCCAGGGACAGGGCAAGAGACCCAGTACTTC.

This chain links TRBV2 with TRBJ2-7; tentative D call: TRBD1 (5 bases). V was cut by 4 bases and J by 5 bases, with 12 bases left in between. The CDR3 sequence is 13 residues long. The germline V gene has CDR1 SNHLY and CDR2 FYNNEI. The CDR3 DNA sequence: TGTGCCAGCAGTGGCCTACAGGACAACGAGCAGTACTTC. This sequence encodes CASSGLQDNEQYF.

The CDR3 nucleotides are TGTGCCAGCAGTTATTCGACAGGGGGTCGTGAGCAGTTCTTC. Its translation is CASSYSTGGREQFF. The chain recombines TRBV6-5 with TRBJ2-1; 9 nucleotides match TRBD1. In germline, CDR1 is MNHEY, CDR2 SVGAGI. This CDR3 is 14 amino acids long. Trimming took 3 bases from V and 9 from J; bases not matched to a gene: 6.

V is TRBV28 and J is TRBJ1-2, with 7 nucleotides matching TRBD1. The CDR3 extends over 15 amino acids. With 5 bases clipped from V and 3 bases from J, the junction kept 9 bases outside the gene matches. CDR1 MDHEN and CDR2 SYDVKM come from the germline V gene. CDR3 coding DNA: TGTGCCAGCAGTCTCAGAGCAGGGGGGCACTATGGCTACACCTTC. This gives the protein CASSLRAGGHYGYTF.

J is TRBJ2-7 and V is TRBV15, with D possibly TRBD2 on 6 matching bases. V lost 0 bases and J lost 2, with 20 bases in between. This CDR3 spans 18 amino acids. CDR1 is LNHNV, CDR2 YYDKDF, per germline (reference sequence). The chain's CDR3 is CATSRDRSAAGKPYEQYF. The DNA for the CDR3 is TGTGCCACCAGCAGAGATAGGTCGGCAGCGGGTAAACCCTACGAGCAGTACTTC.

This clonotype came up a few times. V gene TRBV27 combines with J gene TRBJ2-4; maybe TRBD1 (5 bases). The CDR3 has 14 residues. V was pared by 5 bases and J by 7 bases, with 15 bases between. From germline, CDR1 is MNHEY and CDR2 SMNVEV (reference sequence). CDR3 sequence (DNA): TGTGCCAGCAGTACCAACAGGCTCCGGAACATTCAGTACTTC. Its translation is CASSTNRLRNIQYF.

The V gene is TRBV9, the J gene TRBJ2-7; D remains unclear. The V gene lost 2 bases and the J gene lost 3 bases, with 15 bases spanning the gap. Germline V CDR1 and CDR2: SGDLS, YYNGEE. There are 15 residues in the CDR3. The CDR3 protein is CASSVGGQPYYEQYF. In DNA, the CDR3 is TGTGCCAGCAGCGTGGGTGGGCAGCCCTACTACGAGCAGTACTTC.

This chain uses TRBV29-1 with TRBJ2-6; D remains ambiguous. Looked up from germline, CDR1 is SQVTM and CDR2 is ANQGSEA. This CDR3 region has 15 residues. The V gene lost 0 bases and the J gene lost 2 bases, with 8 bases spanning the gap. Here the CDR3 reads CSVEDLGTGANVLTF. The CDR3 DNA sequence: TGCAGCGTTGAAGATCTGGGAACTGGGGCCAACGTCCTGACTTTC.

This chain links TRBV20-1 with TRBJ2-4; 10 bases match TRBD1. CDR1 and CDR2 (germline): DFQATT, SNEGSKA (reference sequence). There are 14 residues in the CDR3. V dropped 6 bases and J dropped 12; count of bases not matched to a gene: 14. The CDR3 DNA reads TGCAGTGCCCCAAAAGGACAGGGGGTTAGTCGTCAGTACTTC. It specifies CSAPKGQGVSRQYF.

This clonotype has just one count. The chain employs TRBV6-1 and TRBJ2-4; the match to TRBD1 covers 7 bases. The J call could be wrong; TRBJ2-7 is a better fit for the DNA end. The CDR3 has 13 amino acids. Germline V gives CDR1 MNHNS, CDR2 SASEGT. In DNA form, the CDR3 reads TGTGCCAGCAAAGGACAGGACGTCCACGAGCAGTACTTC. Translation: CASKGQDVHEQYF.

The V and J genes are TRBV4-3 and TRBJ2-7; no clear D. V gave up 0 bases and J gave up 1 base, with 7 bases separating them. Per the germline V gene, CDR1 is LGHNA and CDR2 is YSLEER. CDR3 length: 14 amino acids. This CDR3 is CASSQEPDSYEQYF. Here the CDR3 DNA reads TGCGCCAGCAGCCAAGAACCAGATTCCTACGAGCAGTACTTC.